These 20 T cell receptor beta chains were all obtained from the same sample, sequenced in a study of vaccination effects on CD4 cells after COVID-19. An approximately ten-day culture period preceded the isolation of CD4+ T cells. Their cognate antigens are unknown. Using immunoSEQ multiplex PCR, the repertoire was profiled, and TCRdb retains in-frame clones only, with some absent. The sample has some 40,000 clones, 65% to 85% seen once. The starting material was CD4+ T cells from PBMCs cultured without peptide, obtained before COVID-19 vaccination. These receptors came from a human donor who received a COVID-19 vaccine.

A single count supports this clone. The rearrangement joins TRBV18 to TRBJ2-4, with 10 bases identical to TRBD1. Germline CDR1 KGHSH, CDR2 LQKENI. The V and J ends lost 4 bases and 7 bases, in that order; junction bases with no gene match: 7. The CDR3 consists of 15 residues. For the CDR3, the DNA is TGTGCCAGCTCACGGGACAGGGGTACCGCGAACATTCAGTACTTC. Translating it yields CASSRDRGTANIQYF.

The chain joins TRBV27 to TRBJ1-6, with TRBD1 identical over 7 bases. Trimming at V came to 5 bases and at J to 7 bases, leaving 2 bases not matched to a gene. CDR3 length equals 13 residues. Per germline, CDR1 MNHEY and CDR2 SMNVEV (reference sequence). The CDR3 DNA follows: TGTGCCAGCAGTCCGGACAGGAATTCACCCCTCCACTTT. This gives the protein CASSPDRNSPLHF.

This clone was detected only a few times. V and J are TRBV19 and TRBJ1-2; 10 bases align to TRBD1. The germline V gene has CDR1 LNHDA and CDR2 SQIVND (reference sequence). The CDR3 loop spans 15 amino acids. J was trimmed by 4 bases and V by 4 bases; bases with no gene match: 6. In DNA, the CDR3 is TGTGCCAGTAGTACAAGGGACAGGGGAGCCTATGGCTACACCTTC. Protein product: CASSTRDRGAYGYTF.

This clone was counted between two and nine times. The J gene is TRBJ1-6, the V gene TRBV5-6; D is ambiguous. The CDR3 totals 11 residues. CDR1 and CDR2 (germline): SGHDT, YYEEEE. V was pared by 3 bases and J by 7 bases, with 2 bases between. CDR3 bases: TGTGCCAGCAGCTCCAATTCACCCCTCCACTTT. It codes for CASSSNSPLHF.

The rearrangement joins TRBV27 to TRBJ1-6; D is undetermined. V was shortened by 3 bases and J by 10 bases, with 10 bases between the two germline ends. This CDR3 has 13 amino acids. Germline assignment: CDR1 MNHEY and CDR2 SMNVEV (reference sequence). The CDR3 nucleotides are TGTGCCAGCAGTTTTGGGCTCCGATCACCCCTCCACTTT. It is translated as CASSFGLRSPLHF.

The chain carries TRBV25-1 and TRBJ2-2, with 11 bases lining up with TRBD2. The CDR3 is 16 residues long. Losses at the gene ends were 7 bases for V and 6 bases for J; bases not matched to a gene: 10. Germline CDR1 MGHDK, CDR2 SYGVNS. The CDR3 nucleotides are TGTGCCAGCACGCCGACTAGCGGGAAATCCCCCGGGGAGCTGTTTTTT. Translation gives CASTPTSGKSPGELFF.

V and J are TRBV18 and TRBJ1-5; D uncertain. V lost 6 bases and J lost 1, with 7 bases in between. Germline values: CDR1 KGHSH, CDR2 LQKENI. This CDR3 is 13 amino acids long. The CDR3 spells CASSSESNQPQHF. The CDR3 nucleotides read TGTGCCAGCTCCTCCGAAAGCAATCAGCCCCAGCATTTT.

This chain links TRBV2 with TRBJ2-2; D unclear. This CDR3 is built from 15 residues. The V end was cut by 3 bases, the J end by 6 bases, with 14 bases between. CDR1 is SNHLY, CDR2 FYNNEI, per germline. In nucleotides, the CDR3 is TGTGCCAGCAGTGAGGGTACCTTAGATGCCGGGGAGCTGTTTTTT. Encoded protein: CASSEGTLDAGELFF. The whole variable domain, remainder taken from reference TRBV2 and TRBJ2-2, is EPEVTQTPSHQVTQMGQEVILRCVPISNHLYFYWYRQILGQKVEFLVSFYNNEISEKSEIFDDQFSVERPDGSNFTLKIRSTKLEDSAMYFCASSEGTLDAGELFFGEGSRLTVL.

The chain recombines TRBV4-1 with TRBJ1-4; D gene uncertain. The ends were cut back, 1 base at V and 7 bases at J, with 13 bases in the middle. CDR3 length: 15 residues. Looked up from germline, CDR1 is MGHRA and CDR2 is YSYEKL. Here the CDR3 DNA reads TGCGCCAGCAGCCAAGCCGTGACGGTGATTGAAAAACTGTTTTTT. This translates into CASSQAVTVIEKLFF.

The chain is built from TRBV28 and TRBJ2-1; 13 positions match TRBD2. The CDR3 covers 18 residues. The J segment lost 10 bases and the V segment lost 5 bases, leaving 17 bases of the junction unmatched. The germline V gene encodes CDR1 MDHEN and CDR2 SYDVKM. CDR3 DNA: TGTGCCAGCAGTCCACAGTCTCCAACTAGCGGGAGGGCCCGGGAGCAGTTCTTC. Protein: CASSPQSPTSGRAREQFF.

This CDR3 reads CASSQTPGAVGHSPLHF. CDR3 bases: TGCGCCAGCAGCCAGACGCCGGGGGCAGTCGGTCATTCACCCCTCCACTTT. The chain is built from TRBV4-3 and TRBJ1-6, with D possibly matching TRBD1 (6 bases). With 3 bases removed from V and 8 bases from J, the gap between germline ends came to 20 bases. Germline loops: CDR1 LGHNA, CDR2 YSLEER. This CDR3 spans 17 amino acids.

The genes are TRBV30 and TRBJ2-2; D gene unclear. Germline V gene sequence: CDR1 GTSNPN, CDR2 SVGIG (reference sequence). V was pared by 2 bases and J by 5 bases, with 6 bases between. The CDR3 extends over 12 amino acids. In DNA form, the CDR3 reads TGTGCCTGGAGTAGGCGGACCGGGGAGCTGTTTTTT. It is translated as CAWSRRTGELFF.

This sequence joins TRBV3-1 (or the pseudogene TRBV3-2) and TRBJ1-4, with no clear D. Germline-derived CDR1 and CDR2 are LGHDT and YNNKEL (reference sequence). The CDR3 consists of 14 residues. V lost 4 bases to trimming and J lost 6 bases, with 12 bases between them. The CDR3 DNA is TGTGCCAGCAGCCCTCGCGCAGGCCATGAAAAACTGTTTTTT. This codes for CASSPRAGHEKLFF.

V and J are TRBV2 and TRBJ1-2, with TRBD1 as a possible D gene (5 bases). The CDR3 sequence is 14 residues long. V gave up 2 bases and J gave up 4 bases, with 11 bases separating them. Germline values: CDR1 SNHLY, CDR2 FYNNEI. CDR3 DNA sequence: TGTGCCAGCAGTGAATTTGAGACAGTCTATGGCTACACCTTC. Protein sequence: CASSEFETVYGYTF. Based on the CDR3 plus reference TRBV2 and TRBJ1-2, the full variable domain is EPEVTQTPSHQVTQMGQEVILRCVPISNHLYFYWYRQILGQKVEFLVSFYNNEISEKSEIFDDQFSVERPDGSNFTLKIRSTKLEDSAMYFCASSEFETVYGYTFGSGTRLTVV.

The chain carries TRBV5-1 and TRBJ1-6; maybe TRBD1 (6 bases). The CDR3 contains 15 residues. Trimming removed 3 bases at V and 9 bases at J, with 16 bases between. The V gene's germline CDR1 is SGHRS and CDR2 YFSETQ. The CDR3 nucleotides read TGCGCCAGCAGCTCGGGACACGGGGGGAGTTCACCCCTCCACTTT. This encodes CASSSGHGGSSPLHF.

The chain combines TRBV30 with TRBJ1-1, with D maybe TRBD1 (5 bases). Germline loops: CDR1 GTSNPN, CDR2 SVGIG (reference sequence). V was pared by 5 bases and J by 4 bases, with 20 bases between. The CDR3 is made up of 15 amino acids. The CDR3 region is CAWGLLSGGSTEAFF. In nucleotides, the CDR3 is TGTGCCTGGGGTCTTCTATCGGGGGGGAGCACTGAAGCTTTCTTT.

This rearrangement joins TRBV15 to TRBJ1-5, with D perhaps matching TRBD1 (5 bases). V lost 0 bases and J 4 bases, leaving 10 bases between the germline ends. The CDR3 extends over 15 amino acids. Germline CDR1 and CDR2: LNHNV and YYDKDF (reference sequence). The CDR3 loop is CATSRDRVPNQPQHF. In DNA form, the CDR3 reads TGTGCCACCAGCAGAGACAGGGTACCGAATCAGCCCCAGCATTTT.

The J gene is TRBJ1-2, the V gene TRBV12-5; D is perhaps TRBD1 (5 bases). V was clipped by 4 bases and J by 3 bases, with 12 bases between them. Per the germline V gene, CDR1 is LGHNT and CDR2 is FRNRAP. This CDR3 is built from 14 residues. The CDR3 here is CASGSTGGDYGYTF. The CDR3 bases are TGTGCTAGTGGTTCCACGGGGGGGGACTATGGCTACACCTTC.

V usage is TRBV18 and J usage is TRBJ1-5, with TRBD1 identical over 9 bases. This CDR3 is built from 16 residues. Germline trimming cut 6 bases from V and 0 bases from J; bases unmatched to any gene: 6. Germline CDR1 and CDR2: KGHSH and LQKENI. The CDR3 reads CASSLDRGTSNQPQHF. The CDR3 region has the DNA TGTGCCAGCTCTCTCGACAGGGGGACTAGCAATCAGCCCCAGCATTTT.

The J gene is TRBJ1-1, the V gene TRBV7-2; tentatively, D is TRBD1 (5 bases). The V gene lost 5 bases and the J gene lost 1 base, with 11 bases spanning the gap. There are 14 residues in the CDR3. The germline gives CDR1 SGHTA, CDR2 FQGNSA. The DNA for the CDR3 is TGTGCCAGCAGCACTATCGACAGGAACACTGAAGCTTTCTTT. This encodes CASSTIDRNTEAFF.